Shown below are 7 T cell receptor beta chains from a single sample sequenced in a study of OX40 agonist ivuxolimab in advanced cancers. Libraries were prepared by immunoSEQ multiplex PCR; TCRdb keeps only in-frame clonotypes and omits some of them. Among more than 13,000 clones listed, roughly three quarters were seen once. The input for sequencing was CD4+ or CD8+ T cells sorted from blood, taken in a trial of the OX40 agonist ivuxolimab. The receptors derive from an adult with an advanced solid tumor such as melanoma, head and neck, liver or kidney cancer.

The chain has TRBV6-5 and TRBJ2-7; D possibly uses TRBD1 or TRBD2 (5 bases each). This CDR3 is built from 14 residues. The germline V gene encodes CDR1 MNHEY and CDR2 SVGAGI. V was cut by 5 bases and J by 2 bases, with 13 bases left in between. CDR3 sequence (DNA): TGTGCCAGCAGTCAAATCCAGGGACCCTACGAGCAGTACTTC. Protein product: CASSQIQGPYEQYF.

The rearrangement uses TRBV27 and TRBJ1-2; D possibly corresponds to TRBD1 (5 bases). CDR3 size: 13 residues. Germline CDR1 and CDR2: MNHEY and SMNVEV (reference sequence). Trimming stripped 5 bases from V and 4 bases from J, with 11 bases between. The CDR3 sequence: CASSTGTGYGYTF. The CDR3 DNA is TGTGCCAGCAGTACAGGTACAGGCTATGGCTACACCTTC.

The chain couples TRBV6-5 to TRBJ1-2; no reliable D call. CDR1 and CDR2 (germline): MNHEY, SVGAGI. The CDR3 is 14 amino acids. The V end lost 0 bases, the J end lost 2 bases, and 7 bases lay between the germline ends. The CDR3 coding sequence is TGTGCCAGCAGTTACTCGGGAGGGAACTATGGCTACACCTTC. Protein product: CASSYSGGNYGYTF.

The chain joins TRBV4-3 to TRBJ2-2, with D perhaps being TRBD1 or TRBD2 (5 bases each). V lost 8 bases to trimming and J lost 3 bases, with 13 bases between them. The CDR3 has 14 residues. Germline V gene lookup returns CDR1 LGHNA and CDR2 YSLEER. CDR3 protein: CASEGQGYTGELFF. CDR3 DNA: TGCGCCAGCGAGGGGCAGGGATACACCGGGGAGCTGTTTTTT.

This clone has at least ten counts. The chain is built from TRBV11-3 and TRBJ2-7; 8 bases fit TRBD2. The trim removed 5 bases at V and 4 bases at J, leaving 7 bases unmatched. This CDR3 has 14 amino acids. CDR1 SGHNT and CDR2 YENEEA come from the germline V gene. CDR3: CASSTPGGLYEQYF. CDR3 in DNA: TGTGCCAGCAGCACGCCGGGGGGGCTTTACGAGCAGTACTTC.

The genes are TRBV20-1 and TRBJ1-1; the D is unclear. There are 9 residues in the CDR3. In germline, CDR1 is DFQATT, CDR2 SNEGSKA (reference sequence). Deletions cut 3 bases from V and 5 bases from J, with 1 base between. DNA for the CDR3: TGCAGTGCTAGGACTGAAGCTTTCTTT. Translating gives CSARTEAFF.

The CDR3 DNA follows: TGTGCCAGCAGTTACTCGGGGGGGGGCAATCAGCCCCAGCATTTT. It codes for CASSYSGGGNQPQHF. The rearrangement uses TRBV6-5 and TRBJ1-5, with D maybe TRBD1 (5 bases). Deletions cut 0 bases from V and 2 bases from J, with 8 bases between. This CDR3 is 15 amino acids long. Germline CDR1 is MNHEY and CDR2 is SVGAGI.